Presented here are 10 T cell receptor beta chains from one specimen sequenced in a study of cytomegalovirus exposure and HLA in healthy donors. A multiplex PCR was run with 60 Vbeta primers and 13 Jbeta primers. TCRdb's table, derived via immunoSEQ multiplex PCR, lists solely in-frame clones and lacks some. Among more than 110,000 clones listed, 8.5% to 10% were seen once. Source material: PBMCs. Receptors originate from a man aged 45 to 65 in good health and CMV-seronegative.

This clone turned up a few times. This rearrangement joins TRBV29-1 to TRBJ1-1; D is possibly TRBD1 (6 bases). The CDR3 extends over 11 amino acids. Looked up from germline, CDR1 is SQVTM and CDR2 is ANQGSEA. The V and J ends lost 7 bases and 7 bases respectively, with 13 bases between them. The CDR3, as DNA: TGCAGCGCATCCACAGGGCTTGAAGCTTTCTTT. It is translated as CSASTGLEAFF.

The genes are TRBV19 and TRBJ2-7; D might be TRBD1 (6 bases). CDR1 is LNHDA, CDR2 SQIVND, per germline (reference sequence). Trimming pared 3 bases from V and 7 bases from J, leaving 13 bases between. This CDR3 is 13 amino acids long. CDR3: CASSIQGKAEQYF. CDR3 sequence (DNA): TGTGCCAGTAGTATCCAGGGGAAGGCAGAGCAGTACTTC.

In regard to this clone: A junction end diverges from the germline sequence, so it may reflect a read error. The chain links TRBV2 to TRBJ1-5; D gene uncertain. CDR1 SNHLY and CDR2 FYNNEI come from the germline V gene. The CDR3 is made up of 16 amino acids. The CDR3 here is CASSGRAGGSNQHQHF. For the CDR3, the DNA is TGTGCCAGCAGTGGTCGGGCCGGAGGGAGCAATCAGCACCAGCATTTT.

This clone was detected only a few times. The chain recombines TRBV7-9 with TRBJ1-1, with D hard to call. The germline V gene encodes CDR1 SEHNR and CDR2 FQNEAQ (reference sequence). The V end was cut by 6 bases, the J end by 6 bases, with 20 bases between. This CDR3 is 15 amino acids long. The CDR3 spells CASRHARGTWAEAFF. CDR3 DNA: TGTGCCAGCAGACACGCACGGGGAACTTGGGCTGAAGCTTTCTTT.

The V call is TRBV11-3, the J call TRBJ1-3; weak D call: TRBD1 (5 bases). The V end was cut by 5 bases, the J end by 0 bases, with 14 bases between. This CDR3 region has 16 residues. Germline-derived CDR1 and CDR2 are SGHNT and YENEEA. The chain's CDR3 is CASSTRAQGSGNTIYF. As DNA, the CDR3 is TGTGCCAGCAGCACCAGGGCGCAGGGCTCTGGAAACACCATATATTTT.

V usage is TRBV19 and J usage is TRBJ2-5; 7 nucleotides match TRBD1. CDR3 size: 15 residues. Trimming cost V 5 bases and J 1 base; bases outside gene matches: 7. The V gene's germline CDR1 is LNHDA and CDR2 SQIVND (reference sequence). For the CDR3, the DNA is TGTGCCAGTAGTCCAAGACAGGGCCCCCAAGAGACCCAGTACTTC. This codes for CASSPRQGPQETQYF.

This sequence joins TRBV28 and TRBJ2-6; no definite D call. Germline CDR1 MDHEN, CDR2 SYDVKM. The CDR3 runs 15 residues. V was cut by 10 bases and J by 1 base, with 14 bases left in between. The CDR3 region has the DNA TGTGCCACCTCCGACAAGCTGTCTGGGGCCAACGTCCTGACTTTC. Translated: CATSDKLSGANVLTF.

This clone was observed a few times. This chain connects TRBV2 to TRBJ1-5; D perhaps matches TRBD1 (6 bases). Germline CDR1 is SNHLY and CDR2 is FYNNEI. CDR3 length: 17 amino acids. Between the trimmed V and J ends, which lost 6 bases and 3 bases, there was a span of 21 bases. The chain's CDR3 is CASRAGAVENYNQPQHF. The CDR3 nucleotides read TGTGCCAGCAGGGCAGGGGCGGTAGAAAATTACAATCAGCCCCAGCATTTT.

This clone turned up a few times. The V gene is TRBV29-1, the J gene TRBJ2-2; 9 nucleotides agree with TRBD2. V lost 4 bases and J lost 2; bases outside the gene matches: 5. The CDR3 spans 15 residues. The V gene's germline CDR1 is SQVTM and CDR2 ANQGSEA. CDR3 nucleotides: TGCAGCGTTGGCGGACTAGCGTTCAACACCGGGGAGCTGTTTTTT. This sequence encodes CSVGGLAFNTGELFF.

This clone has more than one count but fewer than ten. This rearrangement joins TRBV7-9 to TRBJ1-1; possible D gene TRBD1, 6 bases. The CDR3 totals 14 residues. Trimming took 5 bases from V and 1 from J, leaving 11 bases between them. The V gene's germline CDR1 is SEHNR and CDR2 FQNEAQ (reference sequence). The CDR3 DNA follows: TGTGCCAGCAGCAGACGACAGGCGAACACTGAAGCTTTCTTT. Residues: CASSRRQANTEAFF.